This section outlines one TCR beta chain sequence together with its context. The sample is drawn from a study of cytomegalovirus exposure and HLA in healthy donors. CDR3 length equals 15 residues. Per germline, CDR1 MNHEY and CDR2 SMNVEV (reference sequence). J was trimmed by 5 bases and V by 5 bases; bases with no gene match: 7. A multiplex PCR was run with 60 Vbeta primers and 13 Jbeta primers. The repertoire was sequenced with immunoSEQ multiplex PCR; TCRdb's copy has only in-frame clones and lacks some. The sample lists about 160,000 clones, 80% occurring once. The chain uses TRBV27 and TRBJ1-5, with 9 nucleotides matching TRBD1. The receptor comes from a man younger than 35 in good health and CMV-seropositive. Sequences were obtained from PBMCs. This CDR3 is CASSPTGGLDQPQHF. The CDR3 region has the DNA TGTGCCAGCAGTCCCACAGGGGGCTTGGATCAGCCCCAGCATTTT.